Listed below are T cell receptor beta chains from one sample, sequenced in a study of T cells in Graves' hyperthyroidism and ophthalmopathy. TCRdb re-called the multiplex PCR reads through MiXCR, storing one row per CDR3 protein. The profile shows over 400,000 distinct CDR3 sequences, roughly 14% of them singletons. Material: blood. Every receptor here comes from a man between 18 and 35 years old with Graves' ophthalmopathy. The conserved cysteine and the conserved F or W are not part of the CDR3 here. The order of the fields is V gene, J gene, CDR3 protein.

TRBV5-1	TRBJ2-6	ASSSQGGPGANVLT
TRBV6-2/TRBV6-3	TRBJ2-3	ASSYQTSGTDTQY
TRBV5-1	TRBJ1-1	ASSLTDEAF
TRBV19	TRBJ2-1	ASSIRAAEQF
TRBV6-9	TRBJ2-7	ASSYASGSYEQY
TRBV5-1	TRBJ1-5	ASSPQGQGAGQPQH
TRBV19	TRBJ2-3	ASSAGTAQRYTDTQY
TRBV20-1	TRBJ2-1	SARDGGGYNEQF
TRBV2	TRBJ2-1	ASSRLASPYNEQF
TRBV13	TRBJ1-1	ASSPREDITEAF
TRBV12-3/TRBV12-4	TRBJ2-7	ASSPGPGLAVEQY
TRBV7-2	TRBJ2-7	ASSLKGTSGSFGVEQY
TRBV11-2	TRBJ2-5	ASSRTISGQETQY
TRBV9	TRBJ2-3	ASSVEDSRQY
TRBV4-1	TRBJ2-3	ASSVAGGPGDTQY
TRBV11-3	TRBJ2-7	ASSPGGGPEQY
TRBV2	TRBJ1-4	ASSQRRATNEKLF
TRBV6-1	TRBJ2-1	ASRDGINNEQF
TRBV20-1	TRBJ1-2	SARVLGTYGYT